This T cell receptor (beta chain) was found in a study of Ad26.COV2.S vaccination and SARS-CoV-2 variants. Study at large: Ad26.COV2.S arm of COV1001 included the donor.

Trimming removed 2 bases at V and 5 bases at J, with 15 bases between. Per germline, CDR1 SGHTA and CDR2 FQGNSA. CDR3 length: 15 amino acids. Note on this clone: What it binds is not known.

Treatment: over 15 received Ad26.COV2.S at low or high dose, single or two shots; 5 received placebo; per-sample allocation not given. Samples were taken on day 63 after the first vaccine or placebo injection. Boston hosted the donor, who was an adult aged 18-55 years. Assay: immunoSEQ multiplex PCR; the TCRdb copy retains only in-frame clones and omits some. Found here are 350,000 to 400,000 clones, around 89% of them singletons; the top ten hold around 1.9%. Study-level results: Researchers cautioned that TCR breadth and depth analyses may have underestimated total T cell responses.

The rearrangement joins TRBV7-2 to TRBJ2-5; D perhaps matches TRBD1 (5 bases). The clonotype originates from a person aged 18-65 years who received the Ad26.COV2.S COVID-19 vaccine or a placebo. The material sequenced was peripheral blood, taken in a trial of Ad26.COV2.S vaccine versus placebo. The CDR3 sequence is CASSLRGSLGETQYF. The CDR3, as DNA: TGTGCCAGCAGCTTAAGGGGCTCGTTAGGTGAGACCCAGTACTTC.